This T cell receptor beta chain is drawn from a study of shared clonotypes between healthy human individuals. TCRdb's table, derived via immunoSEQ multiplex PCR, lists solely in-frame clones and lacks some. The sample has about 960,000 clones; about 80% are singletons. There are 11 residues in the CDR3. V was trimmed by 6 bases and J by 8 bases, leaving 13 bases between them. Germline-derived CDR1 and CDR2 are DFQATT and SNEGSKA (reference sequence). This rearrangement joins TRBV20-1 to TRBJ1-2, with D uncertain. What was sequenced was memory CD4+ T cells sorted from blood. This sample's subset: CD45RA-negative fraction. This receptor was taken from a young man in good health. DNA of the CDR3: TGCAGTGCCGAAGCGCCTGTAGGCTACACCTTC. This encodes CSAEAPVGYTF.